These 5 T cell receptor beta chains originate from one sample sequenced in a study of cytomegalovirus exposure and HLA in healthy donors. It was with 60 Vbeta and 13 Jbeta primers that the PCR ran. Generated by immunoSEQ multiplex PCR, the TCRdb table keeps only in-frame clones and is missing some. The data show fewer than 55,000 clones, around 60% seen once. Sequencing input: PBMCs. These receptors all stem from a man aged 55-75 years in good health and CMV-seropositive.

In DNA, the CDR3 is TGTGCCATCAGTGACGTAACAGGGGTGAACACTGAAGCTTTCTTT. Translated, it gives CAISDVTGVNTEAFF. The chain has TRBV10-3 and TRBJ1-1; 7 nucleotides agree with TRBD1. CDR1 ENHRY and CDR2 SYGVKD come from the germline V gene. The CDR3 is 15 residues long. The ends lost 3 bases at V and 0 bases at J; junction bases unmatched: 4.

The CDR3 DNA reads as TGCGCCAGCAGCCCCCGGGGGAGTCCGGAGCAGTACTTC. It is translated as CASSPRGSPEQYF. This chain uses TRBV4-1 with TRBJ2-5; a possible D gene is TRBD2 (6 bases). With 4 bases removed from V and 11 bases from J, the gap between germline ends came to 17 bases. The CDR3 contains 13 residues. The germline V gene has CDR1 MGHRA and CDR2 YSYEKL.

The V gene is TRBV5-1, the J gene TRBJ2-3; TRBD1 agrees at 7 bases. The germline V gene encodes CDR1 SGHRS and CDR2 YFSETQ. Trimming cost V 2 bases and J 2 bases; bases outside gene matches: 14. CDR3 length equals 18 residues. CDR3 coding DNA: TGCGCCAGCAGCTTCCCGTACAGGGGAAGTCGGGACACAGATACGCAGTATTTT. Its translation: CASSFPYRGSRDTDTQYF. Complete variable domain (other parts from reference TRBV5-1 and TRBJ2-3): KAGVTQTPRYLIKTRGQQVTLSCSPISGHRSVSWYQQTPGQGLQFLFEYFSETQRNKGNFPGRFSGRQFSNSRSEMNVSTLELGDSALYLCASSFPYRGSRDTDTQYFGPGTRLTVL.

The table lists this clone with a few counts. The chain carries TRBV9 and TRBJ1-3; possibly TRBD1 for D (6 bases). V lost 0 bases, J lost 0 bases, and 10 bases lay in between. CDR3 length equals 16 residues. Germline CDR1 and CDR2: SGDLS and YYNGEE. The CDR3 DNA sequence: TGTGCCAGCAGCGTAGCACAGGGATCCTCTGGAAACACCATATATTTT. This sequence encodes CASSVAQGSSGNTIYF.

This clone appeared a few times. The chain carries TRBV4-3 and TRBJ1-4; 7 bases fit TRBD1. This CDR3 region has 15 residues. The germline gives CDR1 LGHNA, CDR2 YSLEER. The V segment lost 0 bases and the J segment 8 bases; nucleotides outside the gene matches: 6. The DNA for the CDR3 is TGCGCCAGCAGCCAAGAAGGGACAGTGTTCGAAAAACTGTTTTTT. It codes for CASSQEGTVFEKLFF.